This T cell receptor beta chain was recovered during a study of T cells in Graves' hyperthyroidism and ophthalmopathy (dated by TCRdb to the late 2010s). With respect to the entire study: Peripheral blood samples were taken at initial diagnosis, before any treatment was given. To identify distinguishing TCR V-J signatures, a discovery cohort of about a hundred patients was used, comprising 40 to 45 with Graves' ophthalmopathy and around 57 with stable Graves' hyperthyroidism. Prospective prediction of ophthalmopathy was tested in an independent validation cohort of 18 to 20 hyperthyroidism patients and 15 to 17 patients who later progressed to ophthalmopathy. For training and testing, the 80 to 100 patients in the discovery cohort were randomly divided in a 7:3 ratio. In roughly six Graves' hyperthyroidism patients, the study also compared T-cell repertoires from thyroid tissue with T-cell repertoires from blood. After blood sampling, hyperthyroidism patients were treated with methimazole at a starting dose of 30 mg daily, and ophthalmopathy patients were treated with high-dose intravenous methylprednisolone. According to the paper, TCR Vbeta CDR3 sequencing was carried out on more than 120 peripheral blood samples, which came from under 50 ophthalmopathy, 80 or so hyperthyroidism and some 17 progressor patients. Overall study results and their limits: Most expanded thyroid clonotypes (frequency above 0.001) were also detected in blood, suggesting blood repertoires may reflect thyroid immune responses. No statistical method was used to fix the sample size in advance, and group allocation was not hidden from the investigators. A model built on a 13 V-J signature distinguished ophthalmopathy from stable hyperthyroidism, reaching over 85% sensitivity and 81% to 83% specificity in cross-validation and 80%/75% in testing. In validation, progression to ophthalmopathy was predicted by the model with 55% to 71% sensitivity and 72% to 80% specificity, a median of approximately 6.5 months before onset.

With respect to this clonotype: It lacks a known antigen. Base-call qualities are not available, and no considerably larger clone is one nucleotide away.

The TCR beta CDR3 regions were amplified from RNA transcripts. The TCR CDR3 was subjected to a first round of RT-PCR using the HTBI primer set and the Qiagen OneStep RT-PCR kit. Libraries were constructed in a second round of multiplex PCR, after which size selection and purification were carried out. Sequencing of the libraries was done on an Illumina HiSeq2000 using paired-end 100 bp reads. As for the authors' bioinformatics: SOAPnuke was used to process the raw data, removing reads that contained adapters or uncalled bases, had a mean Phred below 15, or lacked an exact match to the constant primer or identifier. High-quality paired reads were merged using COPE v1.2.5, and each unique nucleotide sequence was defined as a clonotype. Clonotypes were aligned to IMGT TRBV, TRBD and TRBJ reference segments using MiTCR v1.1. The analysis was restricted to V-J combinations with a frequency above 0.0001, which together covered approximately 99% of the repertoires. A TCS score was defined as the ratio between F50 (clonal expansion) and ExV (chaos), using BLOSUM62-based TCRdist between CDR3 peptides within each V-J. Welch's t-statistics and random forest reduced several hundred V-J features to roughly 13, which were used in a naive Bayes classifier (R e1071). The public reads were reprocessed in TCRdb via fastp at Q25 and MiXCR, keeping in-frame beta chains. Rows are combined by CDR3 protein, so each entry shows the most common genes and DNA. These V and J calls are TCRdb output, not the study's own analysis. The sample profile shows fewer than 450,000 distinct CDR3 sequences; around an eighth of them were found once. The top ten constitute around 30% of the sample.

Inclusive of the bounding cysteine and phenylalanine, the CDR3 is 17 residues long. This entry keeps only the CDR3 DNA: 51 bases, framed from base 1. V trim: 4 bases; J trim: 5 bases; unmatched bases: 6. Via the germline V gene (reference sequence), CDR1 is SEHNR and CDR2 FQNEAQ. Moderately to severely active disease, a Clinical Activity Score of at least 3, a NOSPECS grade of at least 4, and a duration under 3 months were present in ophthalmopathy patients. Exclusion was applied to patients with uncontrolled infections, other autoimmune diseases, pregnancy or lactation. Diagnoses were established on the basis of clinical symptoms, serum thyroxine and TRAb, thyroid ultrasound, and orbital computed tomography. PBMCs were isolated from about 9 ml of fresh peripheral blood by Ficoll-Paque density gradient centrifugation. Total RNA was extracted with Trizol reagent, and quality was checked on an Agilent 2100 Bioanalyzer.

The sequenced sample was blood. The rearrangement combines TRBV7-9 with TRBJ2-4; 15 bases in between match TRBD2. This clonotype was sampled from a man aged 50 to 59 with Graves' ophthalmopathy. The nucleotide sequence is TGTGCCAGCAGCTCCGGACTAGCGGGAGGGCCCCAAAACATTCAGTACTTC. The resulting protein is CASSSGLAGGPQNIQYF.